This T cell receptor beta chain was captured by sequencing in a study of CD8+CD57+ T cells in acquired aplastic anemia (dated by TCRdb to between 2017 and 2018). A note on the overall study: A mean of 3.2 ug of DNA, ranging from about 0.2 to 27.4 ug, was extracted from sorted CD4+ and CD8+ cells. An average of approximately 10 million reads for CD4+ cells and under 13 million reads for CD8+ cells was obtained from healthy donor samples.

Genomic DNA was used as template for profiling of TCR beta VDJ combinations and CDR3 sequences. An Illumina HiSeq 2000 was used for TCR repertoire sequencing. Regarding the original processing steps: TRBV/TRBJ rearrangement plots, CDR3 size and DJ length profiles, and Simpson's diversity index were used to evaluate the repertoires. The most abundant DNA sequence in the deep sequencing data was defined as the immunodominant clone. CDR3 amino acid sequences were screened for sharing across subjects and compared with published repertoires and the VDJdb database. Through fastp at Q25 and MiXCR, TCRdb rebuilt clones from the public reads, retaining in-frame beta chains. Records with the same CDR3 protein are collapsed into one entry carrying the most frequent genes and DNA. The V and J calls shown here were made by TCRdb, not taken from the authors' results. The sample table lists around 130,000 distinct CDR3 sequences, around 48% of them with a count of one. The top ten hold under 3% of the sample.

Broader findings and caveats from the paper: Around 30 CD8+ CDR3 sequences were shared between patients and controls but appeared highly expressed in patients and within their immunodominant clones. No significant difference in CD8+ Simpson's diversity was found between patients and healthy controls (P=0.060).

The study deep-sequenced TCR repertoires of sorted CD4+ and CD8+ blood T cells from severe aplastic anemia patients and healthy subjects. Ficoll-Paque density gradient centrifugation was used to isolate peripheral blood mononuclear cells. CD4+ and CD8+ T cells were sorted by FACS or magnetic beads before DNA extraction. This clonotype was observed a single time. It has no known antigen specificity. The input lacks base qualities; no much larger clone sits a single base away. A single read makes a weak case. The germline V gene (reference sequence) specifies PRHDT as CDR1 and FYEKMQ as CDR2. Spanning cysteine to phenylalanine, the CDR3 consists of 17 amino acids. The only DNA kept is the CDR3, 51 bases in frame from the first base. Clipping removes 3 bases from V and 5 bases from J, with 7 as the unmatched junction base count.

Recombination connected TRBV13 to TRBJ2-3, and TRBD2 aligns with 14 junction nucleotides. Sequenced material: sorted CD4+, CD8+, or CD8+CD57+ T cells (not recorded which) from PBMCs. The clonotype comes from a human donor in good health, serving as a control. The DNA reads as follows: TGTGCCAGCAGCTTGGGTGGACTAGCGGGGGGTGGAGATACGCAGTATTTT. It is translated as CASSLGGLAGGGDTQYF.